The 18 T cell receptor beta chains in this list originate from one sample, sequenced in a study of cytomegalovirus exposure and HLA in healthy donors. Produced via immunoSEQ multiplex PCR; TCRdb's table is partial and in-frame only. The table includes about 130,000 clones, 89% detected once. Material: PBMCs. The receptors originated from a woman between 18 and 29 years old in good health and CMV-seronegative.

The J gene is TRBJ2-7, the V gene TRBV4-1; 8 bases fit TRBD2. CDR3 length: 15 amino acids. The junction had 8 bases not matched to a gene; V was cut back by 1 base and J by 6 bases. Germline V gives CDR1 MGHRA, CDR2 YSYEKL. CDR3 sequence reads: CASSQAAGVSPEQYF. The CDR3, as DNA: TGCGCCAGCAGCCAAGCAGCGGGAGTATCCCCCGAGCAGTACTTC.

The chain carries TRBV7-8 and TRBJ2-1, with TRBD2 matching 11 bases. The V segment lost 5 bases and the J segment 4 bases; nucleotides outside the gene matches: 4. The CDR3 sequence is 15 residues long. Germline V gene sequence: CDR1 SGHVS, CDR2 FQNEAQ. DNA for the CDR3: TGTGCCAGCAGCGAAGGGACTAGCGGATACAATGAGCAGTTCTTC. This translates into CASSEGTSGYNEQFF.

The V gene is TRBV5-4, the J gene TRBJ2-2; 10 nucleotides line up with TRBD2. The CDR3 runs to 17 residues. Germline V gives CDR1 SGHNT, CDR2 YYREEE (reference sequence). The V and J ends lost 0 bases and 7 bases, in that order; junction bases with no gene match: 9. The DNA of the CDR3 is TGTGCCAGCAGCTTGGTCATTCTAGCGGGAGAGGTCGGGGAGCTGTTTTTT. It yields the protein CASSLVILAGEVGELFF.

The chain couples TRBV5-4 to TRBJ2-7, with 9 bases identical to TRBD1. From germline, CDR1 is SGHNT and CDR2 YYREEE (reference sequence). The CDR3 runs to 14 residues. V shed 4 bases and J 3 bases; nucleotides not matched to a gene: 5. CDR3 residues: CASSVRDRVYEQYF. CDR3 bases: TGTGCCAGCAGCGTCCGGGACAGGGTCTACGAGCAGTACTTC.

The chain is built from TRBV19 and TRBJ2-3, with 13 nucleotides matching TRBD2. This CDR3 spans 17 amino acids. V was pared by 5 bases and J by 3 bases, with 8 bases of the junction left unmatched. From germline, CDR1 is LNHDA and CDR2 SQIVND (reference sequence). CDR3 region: CASSPLGLAGATDTQYF. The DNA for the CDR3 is TGTGCCAGTAGTCCCCTAGGACTAGCGGGAGCAACAGATACGCAGTATTTT.

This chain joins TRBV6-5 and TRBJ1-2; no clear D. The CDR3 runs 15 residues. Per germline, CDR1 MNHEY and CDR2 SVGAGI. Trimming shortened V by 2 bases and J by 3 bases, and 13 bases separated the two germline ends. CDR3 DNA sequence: TGTGCCAGCAGTTACCCAGATCCCCTTTACTATGGCTACACCTTC. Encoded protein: CASSYPDPLYYGYTF.

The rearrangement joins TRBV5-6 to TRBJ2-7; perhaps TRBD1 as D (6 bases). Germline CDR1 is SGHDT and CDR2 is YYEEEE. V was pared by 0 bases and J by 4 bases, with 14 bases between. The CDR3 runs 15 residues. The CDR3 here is CASSLAARGPYEQYF. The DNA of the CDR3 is TGTGCCAGCAGCTTGGCCGCCAGGGGACCATACGAGCAGTACTTC.

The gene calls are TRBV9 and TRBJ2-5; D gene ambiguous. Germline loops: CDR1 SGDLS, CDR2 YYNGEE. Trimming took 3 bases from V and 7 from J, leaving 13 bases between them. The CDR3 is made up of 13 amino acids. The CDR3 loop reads CASSEQSFGTQYF. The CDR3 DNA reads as TGTGCCAGCAGCGAACAATCTTTTGGGACCCAGTACTTC. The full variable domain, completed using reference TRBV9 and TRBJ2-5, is DSGVTQTPKHLITATGQRVTLRCSPRSGDLSVYWYQQSLDQGLQFLIQYYNGEERAKGNILERFSAQQFPDLHSELNLSSLELGDSALYFCASSEQSFGTQYFGPGTRLLVL.

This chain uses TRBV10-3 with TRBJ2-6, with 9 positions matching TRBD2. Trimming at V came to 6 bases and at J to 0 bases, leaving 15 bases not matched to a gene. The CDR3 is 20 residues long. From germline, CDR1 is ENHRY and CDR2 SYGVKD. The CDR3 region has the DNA TGTGCCATCAGCCACAGGGGTGCTAGCGGGACCGTCTCTGGGGCCAACGTCCTGACTTTC. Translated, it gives CAISHRGASGTVSGANVLTF.

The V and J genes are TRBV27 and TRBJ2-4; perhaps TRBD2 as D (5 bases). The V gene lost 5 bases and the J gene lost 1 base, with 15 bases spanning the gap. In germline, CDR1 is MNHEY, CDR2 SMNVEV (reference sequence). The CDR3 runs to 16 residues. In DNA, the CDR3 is TGTGCCAGCAGTACCCCCACTAGGACTGCCAAAAACATTCAGTACTTC. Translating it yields CASSTPTRTAKNIQYF.

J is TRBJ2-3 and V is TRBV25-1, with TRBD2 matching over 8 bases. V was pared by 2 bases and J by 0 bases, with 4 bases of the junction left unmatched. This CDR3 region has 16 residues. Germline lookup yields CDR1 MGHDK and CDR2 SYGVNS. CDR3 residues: CASSEVASGSTDTQYF. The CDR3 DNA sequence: TGTGCCAGCAGTGAAGTAGCTAGCGGGAGCACAGATACGCAGTATTTT.

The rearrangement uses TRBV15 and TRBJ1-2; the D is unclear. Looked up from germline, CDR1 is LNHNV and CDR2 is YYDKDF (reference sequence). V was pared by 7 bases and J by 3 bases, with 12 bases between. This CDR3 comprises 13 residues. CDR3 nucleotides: TGTGCCACCACCGCCGGGAGCCACTATGGCTACACCTTC. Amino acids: CATTAGSHYGYTF.

The CDR3 is CASSSLTSGRNTGELFF. DNA for the CDR3: TGCGCCAGCAGCTCATTAACTAGCGGGAGAAACACCGGGGAGCTGTTTTTT. This sequence joins TRBV5-1 and TRBJ2-2, with 11 bases matching TRBD2. V lost 3 bases and J lost 2; bases outside the gene matches: 6. Germline V gene data show CDR1 as SGHRS and CDR2 as YFSETQ. The CDR3 runs to 17 residues.

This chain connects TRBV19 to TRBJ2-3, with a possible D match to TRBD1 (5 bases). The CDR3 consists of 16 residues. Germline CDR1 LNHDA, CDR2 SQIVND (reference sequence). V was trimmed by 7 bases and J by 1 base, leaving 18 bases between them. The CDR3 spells CASISQGGHGTDTQYF. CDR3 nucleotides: TGTGCCAGTATCTCTCAGGGTGGACACGGCACAGATACGCAGTATTTT.

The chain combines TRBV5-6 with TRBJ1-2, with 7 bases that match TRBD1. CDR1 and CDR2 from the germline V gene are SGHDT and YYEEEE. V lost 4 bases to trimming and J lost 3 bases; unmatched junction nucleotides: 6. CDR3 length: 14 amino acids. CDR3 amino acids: CASSPGGLYYGYTF. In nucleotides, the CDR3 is TGTGCCAGCAGCCCAGGGGGGCTTTACTATGGCTACACCTTC.

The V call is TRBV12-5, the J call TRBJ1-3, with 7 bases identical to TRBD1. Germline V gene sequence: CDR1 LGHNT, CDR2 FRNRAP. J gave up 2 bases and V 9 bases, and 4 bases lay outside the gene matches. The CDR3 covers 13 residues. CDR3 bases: TGTGCTAGCGAGGGGGCCCCTGGAAACACCATATATTTT. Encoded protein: CASEGAPGNTIYF. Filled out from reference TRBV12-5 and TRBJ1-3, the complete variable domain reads DARVTQTPRHKVTEMGQEVTMRCQPILGHNTVFWYRQTMMQGLELLAYFRNRAPLDDSGMPKDRFSAEMPDATLATLKIQPSEPRDSAVYFCASEGAPGNTIYFGEGSWLTVV.

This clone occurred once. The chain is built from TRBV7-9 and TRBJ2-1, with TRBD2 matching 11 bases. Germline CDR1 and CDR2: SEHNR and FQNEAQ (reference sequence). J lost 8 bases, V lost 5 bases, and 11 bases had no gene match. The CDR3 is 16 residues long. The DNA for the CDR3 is TGTGCCAGCAGCCCTGGGACTAGCGGAGCGGGCCATGAGCAGTTCTTC. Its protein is CASSPGTSGAGHEQFF.

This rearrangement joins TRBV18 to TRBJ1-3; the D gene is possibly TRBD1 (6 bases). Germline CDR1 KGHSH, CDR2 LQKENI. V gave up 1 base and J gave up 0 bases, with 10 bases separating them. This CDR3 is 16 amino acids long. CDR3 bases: TGTGCCAGCTCACCACTCCAGGGGAGCTCTGGAAACACCATATATTTT. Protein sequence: CASSPLQGSSGNTIYF. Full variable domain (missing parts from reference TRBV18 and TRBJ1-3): NAGVMQNPRHLVRRRGQEARLRCSPMKGHSHVYWYRQLPEEGLKFMVYLQKENIIDESGMPKERFSAEFPKEGPSILRIQQVVRGDSAAYFCASSPLQGSSGNTIYFGEGSWLTVV.